This T cell receptor (beta chain) is drawn from a study of blood T cell repertoires in COVID-19. CDR3 length: 14 residues. The germline V and J ends were trimmed by 0 bases and 1 base, with 7 bases remaining between them. Germline lookup yields CDR1 SGDLS and CDR2 YYNGEE. Repertoires were generated with immunoSEQ multiplex PCR, while TCRdb's copy carries only in-frame clones and drops some. The sample holds fewer than 350,000 clones, more than 75% seen once. J is TRBJ1-1 and V is TRBV9; D unresolved. This clonotype originated in a woman aged 40 to 50 with acute COVID-19. The sample comprised PBMCs or T cells enriched from blood (not recorded which). CDR3 region: CASSVVESNTEAFF. The CDR3 nucleotides are TGTGCCAGCAGCGTAGTTGAGTCGAACACTGAAGCTTTCTTT.